The 6 T cell receptor beta chains presented below share a single source sample, sequenced in a study of graft-versus-host responses after intestinal transplantation. The protocol was immunoSEQ multiplex PCR, while the TCRdb copy is restricted to in-frame clones and leaves out a portion. The table records approximately 37,000 clones, approximately 93% of them present only once. Specimen: PBMCs, collected almost 750 days after intestinal transplantation. The origin of the receptors is a human patient who received an intestinal transplant, so some T cells may come from the graft donor.

The genes are TRBV2 and TRBJ2-3, with TRBD2 identical over 8 bases. V was pared by 10 bases and J by 5 bases, with 14 bases of the junction left unmatched. The CDR3 sequence is 15 residues long. Germline V gene sequence: CDR1 SNHLY, CDR2 FYNNEI. The CDR3 sequence: CATPPTGLDLDTQYF. The CDR3 DNA sequence: TGTGCCACCCCCCCCACGGGACTAGACCTAGATACGCAGTATTTT.

The V call is TRBV25-1, the J call TRBJ1-3; D not certain. Germline V gene data show CDR1 as MGHDK and CDR2 as SYGVNS. This CDR3 region has 14 residues. Trimming left V 2 bases short and J 4 bases short, with 9 bases between. The CDR3 region is CASSEAGYGNTIYF. The CDR3 DNA reads TGTGCCAGCAGTGAAGCGGGGTACGGAAACACCATATATTTT. Looking up the rest from reference TRBV25-1 and TRBJ1-3 gives the full variable domain: EADIYQTPRYLVIGTGKKITLECSQTMGHDKMYWYQQDPGMELHLIHYSYGVNSTEKGDLSSESTVSRIRTEHFPLTLESARPSHTSQYLCASSEAGYGNTIYFGEGSWLTVV.

This chain links TRBV5-1 with TRBJ2-5; possibly TRBD1 for D (5 bases). The ends were cut back, 0 bases at V and 5 bases at J, with 17 bases in the middle. The length of the CDR3 is 16 residues. Per the germline V gene, CDR1 is SGHRS and CDR2 is YFSETQ. In nucleotides, the CDR3 is TGCGCCAGCAGCTTGGGGTGGCGCAGGGATGGGGAGACCCAGTACTTC. Translating it yields CASSLGWRRDGETQYF.

The CDR3 protein is CASWVYEDSTQYF. DNA of the CDR3: TGTGCCAGTTGGGTCTACGAGGACAGCACGCAGTATTTT. The chain joins TRBV5-4 to TRBJ2-3, with a possible D match to TRBD1 (6 bases). This CDR3 comprises 13 residues. Germline V gene lookup returns CDR1 SGHNT and CDR2 YYREEE (reference sequence). V was pared by 8 bases and J by 9 bases, with 19 bases between.

V usage is TRBV9 and J usage is TRBJ1-6, with TRBD1 identical over 7 bases. With 4 bases clipped from V and 8 bases from J, the junction kept 9 bases outside the gene matches. The germline gives CDR1 SGDLS, CDR2 YYNGEE. The CDR3 consists of 15 residues. The CDR3: CASSPRQGQDSPLHF. Written as DNA, the CDR3 is TGTGCCAGCAGCCCTCGACAGGGCCAAGATTCACCCCTCCACTTT.

This clone was detected once. The rearrangement joins TRBV15 to TRBJ1-5, with unresolved D. Between the trimmed V and J ends, which lost 8 bases and 7 bases, there was a span of 9 bases. Germline CDR1 LNHNV, CDR2 YYDKDF (reference sequence). The CDR3 loop spans 11 amino acids. The CDR3 DNA follows: TGTGCCACCGGACGGGAGCAGCCCCAGCATTTT. Residues: CATGREQPQHF. Full variable domain (outside the CDR3, taken from reference TRBV15 and TRBJ1-5): DAMVIQNPRYQVTQFGKPVTLSCSQTLNHNVMYWYQQKSSQAPKLLFHYYDKDFNNEADTPDNFQSRRPNTSFCFLDIRSPGLGDTAMYLCATGREQPQHFGDGTRLSIL.